This section outlines one T cell receptor beta chain sequence together with its context. The antigen is not known. CDR1 is DFQATT, CDR2 SNEGSKA, per germline (reference sequence). The CDR3 loop spans 17 amino acids. The data originate from a study of CXCR3-negative and CXCR3-positive naive CD8 T cells. Study-level results: A higher hydrophobicity marked the TRB CDR3s of CXCR3-positive naive cells versus CXCR3-negative naive cells. Naive CXCR3-positive and CXCR3-negative cells shared TRBV-TRBJ usage; memory cells diverged.

CD45RO-CCR7+CD27+CD95- marked naive CD8+ T cells. cDNA libraries for TRB were generated by 5' RACE incorporating UMI labels. After re-calling the 5' RACE reads, TCRdb lists one entry per CDR3 protein, DNA absent. This sample carries about 150,000 distinct CDR3 sequences, with 0.41% going to the ten biggest clones. The clonotype comes from a human donor in good health. Some clones in this sample may be carry-over from other donors' samples. Sequences were obtained from naive CXCR3+ CD8+ T cells from blood. Noted subset: CD45RO-CCR7+CD27+CD95- naive CD8+ T cells expressing CXCR3 (TNR3+). The chain combines TRBV20-1 with TRBJ1-3. The CDR3 loop reads CSAREIVDPALGNTIYF.